These T cell receptor beta chains were read from a single sample in a study of sequential checkpoint blockade in melanoma. Libraries were prepared by immunoSEQ multiplex PCR; TCRdb keeps only in-frame clonotypes and omits some of them. The profile shows over 10,000 clones, almost 85% of them singletons. This specimen consisted of CD8+ T cells sorted from blood (inferred from file names), obtained from a patient given nivolumab and ipilimumab in sequence. These receptors all come from a human donor with melanoma. Both conserved end residues are part of each CDR3. Each record gives: D gene, J gene, clone size, V gene, CDR3 protein, CDR3 DNA. D genes are given only for firm matches. Where a row states a size, it is once, few, many or the class of an expanded clone; other rows omit it.

d_call: -
j_call: TRBJ2-7
clone_size: -
v_call: TRBV4-1
cdr3_aa: CASSHQDTANYEQYF
cdr3_nt: TGCGCCAGCAGCCACCAGGACACCGCTAACTACGAGCAGTACTTC

d_call: TRBD1
j_call: TRBJ2-3
clone_size: -
v_call: TRBV9
cdr3_aa: CASSLDRVAYTQYF
cdr3_nt: TGTGCCAGCAGCCTCGACAGGGTGGCATATACGCAGTATTTT

d_call: -
j_call: TRBJ2-2
clone_size: -
v_call: TRBV28
cdr3_aa: CASSLYRDLGTGELFF
cdr3_nt: TGTGCCAGCAGTTTATACCGGGACTTGGGGACCGGGGAGCTGTTTTTT

d_call: -
j_call: TRBJ2-2
clone_size: -
v_call: TRBV19
cdr3_aa: CASSLPWVVRSGELFF
cdr3_nt: TGTGCCAGTAGTTTACCGTGGGTCGTGAGGAGCGGGGAGCTGTTTTTT

d_call: -
j_call: TRBJ1-2
clone_size: once
v_call: TRBV5-1
cdr3_aa: CASSLATGYGYTF
cdr3_nt: TGCGCCAGCAGCTTGGCCACGGGTTATGGCTACACCTTC

d_call: -
j_call: TRBJ1-2
clone_size: few
v_call: TRBV7-9
cdr3_aa: CASTPQGNYGYTF
cdr3_nt: TGTGCCAGCACCCCACAGGGTAACTATGGCTACACCTTC

d_call: -
j_call: TRBJ2-3
clone_size: -
v_call: TRBV27
cdr3_aa: CASSLYGDTQYF
cdr3_nt: TGTGCCAGCAGTTTATACGGAGATACGCAGTATTTT

d_call: -
j_call: TRBJ2-1
clone_size: -
v_call: TRBV27
cdr3_aa: CASSSYGGVGSYNEQFF
cdr3_nt: TGTGCCAGCAGTTCGTACGGCGGGGTAGGGTCCTACAATGAGCAGTTCTTC

d_call: -
j_call: TRBJ2-3
clone_size: once
v_call: TRBV9
cdr3_aa: CASSVGGRGTDTQYF
cdr3_nt: TGTGCCAGCAGCGTAGGGGGGCGGGGCACAGATACGCAGTATTTT

d_call: -
j_call: TRBJ2-1
clone_size: -
v_call: TRBV7-9
cdr3_aa: CASSLDAEQFF
cdr3_nt: TGTGCCAGCTCACTAGATGCTGAGCAGTTCTTC

d_call: -
j_call: TRBJ2-1
clone_size: once
v_call: TRBV5-1
cdr3_aa: CASSWRAVYNEQFF
cdr3_nt: TGCGCCAGCAGCTGGAGGGCAGTCTACAATGAGCAGTTCTTC

d_call: -
j_call: TRBJ2-1
clone_size: few
v_call: TRBV7-9
cdr3_aa: CASSLNGRASFF
cdr3_nt: TGTGCCAGCAGCTTGAATGGGCGGGCTTCGTTCTTC

d_call: -
j_call: TRBJ1-2
clone_size: -
v_call: TRBV4-3
cdr3_aa: CASSQDSIRGKYGYTF
cdr3_nt: TGCGCCAGCAGCCAAGACTCCATCCGGGGGAAATATGGCTACACCTTC

d_call: TRBD1
j_call: TRBJ1-1
clone_size: medium-sized
v_call: TRBV9
cdr3_aa: CASSVVRAGGHTEAFF
cdr3_nt: TGTGCCAGCAGCGTAGTACGGGCAGGGGGCCACACTGAAGCTTTCTTT

d_call: -
j_call: TRBJ1-1
clone_size: once
v_call: TRBV10-1
cdr3_aa: CATQEFKNTEAFF
cdr3_nt: TGCGCCACACAGGAATTCAAGAACACTGAAGCTTTCTTT

d_call: -
j_call: TRBJ2-7
clone_size: -
v_call: TRBV13
cdr3_aa: CASSYASGLNEQYF
cdr3_nt: TGTGCCAGCAGTTACGCGTCGGGACTCAACGAGCAGTACTTC